This T cell receptor (beta chain) stems from a study of T cell changes during pregnancy in multiple sclerosis. Germline V gene lookup returns CDR1 KGHSH and CDR2 LQKENI. The CDR3 consists of 16 residues. The V gene end was trimmed by 0 bases and the J gene end by 6 bases; junction bases not matched to a gene: 7. The method was immunoSEQ multiplex PCR; TCRdb's version includes in-frame clones alone and lacks a portion of them. The table lists some 38,000 clones, under 95% of them singletons, with 0.6% to 0.8% in the top ten. Sequenced material: CD4+ T cells from peripheral blood mononuclear cells, taken in the second trimester of pregnancy. This receptor was obtained from a female donor in good health, enrolled as a control in a pregnancy study. The gene calls are TRBV18 and TRBJ1-5; TRBD1 matches 8 bases. CDR3 sequence (DNA): TGTGCCAGCTCACCACCACAGACAGGGGCGGCTCAGCCCCAGCATTTT. Translation: CASSPPQTGAAQPQHF.